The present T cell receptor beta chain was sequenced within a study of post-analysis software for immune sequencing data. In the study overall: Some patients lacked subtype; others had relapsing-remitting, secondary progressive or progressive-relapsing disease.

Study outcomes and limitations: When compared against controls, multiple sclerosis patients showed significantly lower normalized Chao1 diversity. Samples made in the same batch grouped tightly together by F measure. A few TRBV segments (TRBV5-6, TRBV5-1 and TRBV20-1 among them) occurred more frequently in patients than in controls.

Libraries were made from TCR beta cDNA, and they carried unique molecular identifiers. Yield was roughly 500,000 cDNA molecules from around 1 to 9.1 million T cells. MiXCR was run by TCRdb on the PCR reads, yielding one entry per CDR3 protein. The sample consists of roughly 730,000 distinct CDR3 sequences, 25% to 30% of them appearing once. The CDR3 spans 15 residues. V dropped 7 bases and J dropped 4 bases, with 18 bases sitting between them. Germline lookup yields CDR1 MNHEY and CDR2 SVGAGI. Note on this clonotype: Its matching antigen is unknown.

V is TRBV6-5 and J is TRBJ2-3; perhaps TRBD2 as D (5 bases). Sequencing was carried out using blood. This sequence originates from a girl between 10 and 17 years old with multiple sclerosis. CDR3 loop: CASNPRAGLADTQYF. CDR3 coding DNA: TGTGCCAGCAACCCCCGGGCGGGTCTGGCAGATACGCAGTATTTT.